This T cell receptor (beta chain) was retrieved from a study of post-analysis software for immune sequencing data. About the study: The courses of disease that were included comprised relapsing-remitting, secondary progressive and progressive-relapsing multiple sclerosis.

This clonotype was counted ten times or more. Its antigen is undetermined. Prepared TCR beta cDNA libraries contained unique molecular identifiers. TCRdb reanalysed the PCR reads using MiXCR and keeps one entry per CDR3 protein. The sample lists around 260,000 distinct CDR3 sequences, just over 35% occurring once. V shed 0 bases and J shed 6 bases, with 11 bases lying between them. Looked up from germline, CDR1 is DFQATT and CDR2 is SNEGSKA (reference sequence). This CDR3 region has 13 residues. Study-wide results and caveats: Same-batch samples co-clustered strongly by F measure. Controls' normalized Chao1 diversity significantly exceeded that of multiple sclerosis patients. With TRBV5-6, TRBV5-1 and TRBV20-1 included, about five TRBV segments were more frequent in patients than in controls.

The J gene is TRBJ1-2, the V gene TRBV20-1; TRBD1 might be the D (5 bases). The receptor was derived from a girl aged 5-17 years with multiple sclerosis. Sample: blood. The CDR3 nucleotides read TGCAGTGCTAGAGAGGCCGGGGGAGATGGCTACACCTTC. The encoded protein is CSAREAGGDGYTF.